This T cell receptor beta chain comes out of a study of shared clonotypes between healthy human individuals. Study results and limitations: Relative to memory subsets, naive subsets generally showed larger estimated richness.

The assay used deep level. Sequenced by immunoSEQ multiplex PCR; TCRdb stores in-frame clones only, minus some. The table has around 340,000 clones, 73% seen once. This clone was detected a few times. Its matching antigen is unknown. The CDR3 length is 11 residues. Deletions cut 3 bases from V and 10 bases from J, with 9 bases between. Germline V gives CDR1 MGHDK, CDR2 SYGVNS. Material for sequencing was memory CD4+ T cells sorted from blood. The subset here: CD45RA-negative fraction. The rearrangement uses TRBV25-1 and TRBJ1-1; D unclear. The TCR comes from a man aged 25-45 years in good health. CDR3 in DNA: TGTGCCAGCAGTGATGAGGCTGCAGCTTTCTTT. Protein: CASSDEAAAFF.